These 20 T cell receptor beta chains were all obtained from the same sample, sequenced in a study of glioma-infiltrating T cells after dendritic cell vaccination. Here immunoSEQ multiplex PCR was the method, and the copy in TCRdb shows in-frame clones only, minus some. The table lists approximately 62,000 clones, around nine tenths of them singletons. Time point in this sample: after dendritic cell vaccination, including at tumor progression/relapse. This specimen was blood, taken after dendritic cell vaccination. All receptors come from a human donor with glioblastoma.

V usage is TRBV11-3 and J usage is TRBJ2-7, with 9 nucleotides matching TRBD1. Germline V gene lookup returns CDR1 SGHNT and CDR2 YENEEA. V gave up 4 bases and J gave up 3 bases; unmatched junction bases: 4. The CDR3 loop spans 14 amino acids. This CDR3 is CASSSGTGSYEQYF. In DNA, the CDR3 is TGTGCCAGCAGCTCCGGGACAGGGAGCTACGAGCAGTACTTC. Using reference TRBV11-3 and TRBJ2-7 for the parts outside the CDR3, the full variable domain is EAGVVQSPRYKIIEKKQPVAFWCNPISGHNTLYWYLQNLGQGPELLIRYENEEAVDDSQLPKDRFSAERLKGVDSTLKIQPAELGDSAVYLCASSSGTGSYEQYFGPGTRLTVT.

In nucleotides, the CDR3 is TGTGCCAGCAGCCCCCGGCGGGACAGCCCGAACACTGAAGCTTTCTTT. It specifies CASSPRRDSPNTEAFF. The genes are TRBV11-2 and TRBJ1-1; 7 bases are shared with TRBD1. Looked up from germline, CDR1 is SGHAT and CDR2 is FQNNGV. V dropped 5 bases and J dropped 1; count of bases not matched to a gene: 10. This CDR3 region has 16 residues.

The genes are TRBV11-3 and TRBJ2-7; 8 nucleotides align to TRBD1. The CDR3 has 17 amino acids. The germline V gene encodes CDR1 SGHNT and CDR2 YENEEA. The V and J ends lost 2 bases and 6 bases, in that order; junction bases with no gene match: 15. CDR3 residues: CASSLLGRTGISSEQYF. CDR3 DNA: TGTGCCAGCAGCTTACTGGGGCGGACAGGGATATCAAGCGAGCAGTACTTC.

This clone is a singleton in its sample. This chain uses TRBV9 with TRBJ2-3, with 9 bases fitting TRBD1. CDR3 length: 17 residues. V gave up 0 bases and J gave up 4 bases; unmatched junction bases: 9. CDR1 and CDR2 from the germline V gene are SGDLS and YYNGEE. As DNA, the CDR3 is TGTGCCAGCAGCGTAGAGGGACAGGGAGTCTGGGCAGATACGCAGTATTTT. Protein sequence: CASSVEGQGVWADTQYF. Full variable domain (missing parts from reference TRBV9 and TRBJ2-3): DSGVTQTPKHLITATGQRVTLRCSPRSGDLSVYWYQQSLDQGLQFLIQYYNGEERAKGNILERFSAQQFPDLHSELNLSSLELGDSALYFCASSVEGQGVWADTQYFGPGTRLTVL.

The chain has TRBV19 and TRBJ1-5; no firm D call. This CDR3 spans 17 amino acids. CDR1 and CDR2 from the germline V gene are LNHDA and SQIVND (reference sequence). Trimming shortened V by 1 base and J by 0 bases, and 13 bases separated the two germline ends. CDR3 in DNA: TGTGCCAGTAGTATAGTTTCCAGCGGTTATAGCAATCAGCCCCAGCATTTT. Residues: CASSIVSSGYSNQPQHF.

The CDR3 DNA is TGTGCCAGCAGCTTCGGCGGAGGTTCCTATACGCAGTATTTT. Amino acid sequence: CASSFGGGSYTQYF. V and J are TRBV7-2 and TRBJ2-3, with D maybe TRBD2 (5 bases). The ends were cut back, 3 bases at V and 7 bases at J, with 14 bases in the middle. Germline lookup yields CDR1 SGHTA and CDR2 FQGNSA. There are 14 residues in the CDR3.

The genes are TRBV30 and TRBJ2-5, with 7 bases that match TRBD2. The germline CDR1 and CDR2 sequences are GTSNPN and SVGIG (reference sequence). Trimming at V came to 0 bases and at J to 3 bases, leaving 4 bases not matched to a gene. The CDR3 has 14 amino acids. The DNA for the CDR3 is TGTGCCTGGAGTGTACCCGGGGGGAAAGAGACCCAGTACTTC. Protein sequence: CAWSVPGGKETQYF.

V and J are TRBV7-2 and TRBJ1-1; perhaps TRBD1 as D (6 bases). The CDR3 totals 13 residues. Germline CDR1 SGHTA, CDR2 FQGNSA. With 5 bases removed from V and 2 bases from J, the gap between germline ends came to 9 bases. Here the CDR3 DNA reads TGTGCCAGCAGCACAGGGACCAACACTGAAGCTTTCTTT. Translating gives CASSTGTNTEAFF.

This clone occurred a few times. The rearrangement links TRBV11-2 to TRBJ1-2, with D perhaps matching TRBD1 (5 bases). The CDR3 is made up of 13 amino acids. Trimming pared 1 base from V and 14 bases from J, leaving 17 bases between. CDR1 is SGHAT, CDR2 FQNNGV, per germline. As DNA, the CDR3 is TGTGCCAGCAGCTTAGCCCCCCTTCAGGGTAGGACCTTC. Encoded protein: CASSLAPLQGRTF.

V usage is TRBV6-1 and J usage is TRBJ2-3; 9 bases agree with TRBD2. The CDR3 spans 15 residues. Germline loops: CDR1 MNHNS, CDR2 SASEGT. J gave up 1 base and V 4 bases, and 3 bases lay outside the gene matches. The CDR3: CASSGQREGTDTQYF. The CDR3 DNA sequence: TGTGCCAGCAGTGGACAGCGGGAGGGCACAGATACGCAGTATTTT.

The V call is TRBV9, the J call TRBJ1-2; D is ambiguous. CDR3 length: 17 amino acids. The V end lost 2 bases, the J end lost 4 bases, and 21 bases lay between the germline ends. Germline loops: CDR1 SGDLS, CDR2 YYNGEE. CDR3 coding DNA: TGTGCCAGCAGCGTCCGAGGAGACCCATCCACTACCTATGGCTACACCTTC. Protein product: CASSVRGDPSTTYGYTF.

This clone was counted between two and nine times. The chain employs TRBV12-5 and TRBJ2-1; D perhaps matches TRBD1 (5 bases). CDR3 length equals 16 residues. Germline assignment: CDR1 LGHNT and CDR2 FRNRAP. Trimming took off 0 bases at V and 5 bases at J, with 14 bases between the two ends. In nucleotides, the CDR3 is TGTGCTAGTGGTTTGGTATTATCAGGGCACCACAATGAGCAGTTCTTC. Amino acids: CASGLVLSGHHNEQFF.

This clone was seen just once. CDR3: CASSSGQGHSGANVLTF. As DNA, the CDR3 is TGTGCCAGCAGCTCGGGACAGGGGCACTCTGGGGCCAACGTCCTGACTTTC. The chain combines TRBV7-9 with TRBJ2-6; TRBD1 agrees at 10 bases. Per the germline V gene, CDR1 is SEHNR and CDR2 is FQNEAQ (reference sequence). The CDR3 spans 17 residues. V lost 4 bases, J lost 0 bases, and 3 bases stayed unmatched. The complete variable domain, with remaining parts taken from reference TRBV7-9 and TRBJ2-6, reads DTGVSQNPRHKITKRGQNVTFRCDPISEHNRLYWYRQTLGQGPEFLTYFQNEAQLEKSRLLSDRFSAERPKGSFSTLEIQRTEQGDSAMYLCASSSGQGHSGANVLTFGAGSRLTVL.

The chain joins TRBV15 to TRBJ1-4; 8 bases map to TRBD1. Germline values: CDR1 LNHNV, CDR2 YYDKDF (reference sequence). The CDR3 covers 17 residues. V lost 3 bases and J lost 5; bases outside the gene matches: 11. CDR3 coding DNA: TGTGCCACCAGCAGGGGGGCGACAGGGGCGAAGAATGAAAAACTGTTTTTT. It specifies CATSRGATGAKNEKLFF.

This rearrangement joins TRBV19 to TRBJ2-7; TRBD2 matches at 8 bases. Germline V gene sequence: CDR1 LNHDA, CDR2 SQIVND (reference sequence). There are 14 residues in the CDR3. V gave up 8 bases and J gave up 9 bases; unmatched junction bases: 15. CDR3 bases: TGTGCCAGTTCAAGTACGGGGGGGATCGGAAGGCAGTACTTC. Translated: CASSSTGGIGRQYF.

CDR3 protein: CASSQGPQREGDTQYF. CDR3 nucleotides: TGCGCCAGCAGCCAAGGACCCCAGCGGGAGGGCGATACGCAGTATTTT. The rearrangement uses TRBV4-3 and TRBJ2-3; 10 nucleotides agree with TRBD2. Germline V gene data show CDR1 as LGHNA and CDR2 as YSLEER. The CDR3 is 16 residues long. V was pared by 1 base and J by 6 bases, with 7 bases of the junction left unmatched.

The chain combines TRBV29-1 with TRBJ2-1; 8 bases align to TRBD2. CDR1 and CDR2 from the germline V gene are SQVTM and ANQGSEA. The CDR3 length is 13 residues. With V trimmed by 7 bases and J by 2 bases, 4 bases remained unmatched. CDR3 protein: CSAGLGAYNEQFF. CDR3 coding DNA: TGCAGCGCGGGACTAGGGGCCTACAATGAGCAGTTCTTC.

This clone was found a few times. The chain combines TRBV7-6 with TRBJ1-4; possible D gene TRBD1, 5 bases. CDR1 SGHVS and CDR2 FNYEAQ come from the germline V gene. V was clipped by 4 bases and J by 1 base, with 10 bases between them. The CDR3 runs 15 residues. This CDR3 is CASSSTTVTNEKLFF. The CDR3 region has the DNA TGTGCCAGCAGCTCTACGACAGTAACTAATGAAAAACTGTTTTTT.

Only a few counts were recorded for this clone. The V gene is TRBV5-1, the J gene TRBJ2-5; TRBD2 agrees at 7 bases. The CDR3 sequence is 15 residues long. CDR1 is SGHRS, CDR2 YFSETQ, per germline. The ends lost 0 bases at V and 5 bases at J; junction bases unmatched: 7. Here the CDR3 DNA reads TGCGCCAGCAGCTTGGGGGCTAGCGGAGGGGAGACCCAGTACTTC. Its translation is CASSLGASGGETQYF.

The chain joins TRBV11-3 to TRBJ2-6, with TRBD1 matching 8 bases. The CDR3 sequence is 17 residues long. Unmatched junction bases numbered 8, after V lost 7 bases and J lost 0 bases. Germline V gene sequence: CDR1 SGHNT, CDR2 YENEEA. DNA for the CDR3: TGTGCCAGCATGACAGGGGAACTAACCTCTGGGGCCAACGTCCTGACTTTC. Translating it yields CASMTGELTSGANVLTF.